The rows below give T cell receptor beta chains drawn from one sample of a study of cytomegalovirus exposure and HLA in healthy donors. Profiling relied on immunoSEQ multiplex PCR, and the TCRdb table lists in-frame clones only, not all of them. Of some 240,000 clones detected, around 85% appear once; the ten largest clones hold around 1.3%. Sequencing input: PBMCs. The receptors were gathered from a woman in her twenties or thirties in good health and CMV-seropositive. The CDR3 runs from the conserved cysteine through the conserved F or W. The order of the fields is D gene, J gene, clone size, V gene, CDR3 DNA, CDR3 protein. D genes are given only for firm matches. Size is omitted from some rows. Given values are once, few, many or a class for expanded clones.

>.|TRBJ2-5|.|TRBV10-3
TGTGCCATCAGTAGAGGGCCCCAAGAGACCCAGTACTTC
CAISRGPQETQYF
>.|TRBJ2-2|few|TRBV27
TGTGCCAGCAGTTCTAGAAACTTCGTCGGGGAGCTGTTTTTT
CASSSRNFVGELFF
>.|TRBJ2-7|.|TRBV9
TGTGCCAGCAGCCGCGTTGGACAAGTTTACGAGCAGTACTTC
CASSRVGQVYEQYF
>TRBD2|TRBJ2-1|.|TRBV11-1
TGTGCCAGCAGCTTAGCACTAGCGATCTCCTACAATGAGCAGTTCTTC
CASSLALAISYNEQFF
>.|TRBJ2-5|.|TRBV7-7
TGTGCCAGCAGCTTTACGGGAGCTCTAGGAGAGACCCAGTACTTC
CASSFTGALGETQYF
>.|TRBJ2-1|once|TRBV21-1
TGTGCCAGCAGCTTAAAGCCGGGACAGGGGTACAATGAGCAGTTCTTC
CASSLKPGQGYNEQFF
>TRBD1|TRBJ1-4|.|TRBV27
TGTGCCAGCAGTACCGGGACAGAGAATGAAAAACTGTTTTTT
CASSTGTENEKLFF
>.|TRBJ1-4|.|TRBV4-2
TGTGCCAGCAGCCAAGCCAAGGGGAATGAAAAACTGTTTTTT
CASSQAKGNEKLFF
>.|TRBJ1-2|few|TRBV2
TGTGCCAGCAGTGAGGCGGGGGGCTACACCTTC
CASSEAGGYTF
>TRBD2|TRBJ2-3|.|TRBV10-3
TGTGCCATCAGTCCGGGACTAGCGGGAGTGGGAGATACGCAGTATTTT
CAISPGLAGVGDTQYF
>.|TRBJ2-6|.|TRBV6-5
TGTGCCAGCAGTTCAAGGAGGGCCTCTGGGGCCAACGTCCTGACTTTC
CASSSRRASGANVLTF
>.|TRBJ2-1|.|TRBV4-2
TGTGCCAGCAGCCTGGACTATAGTGATGAGCAGTTCTTC
CASSLDYSDEQFF
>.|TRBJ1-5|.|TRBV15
TGTGCCACCTCACGGGATGAAGGGGGGGTGCCCCAGCATTTT
CATSRDEGGVPQHF
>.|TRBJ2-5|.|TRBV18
TGTGCCAGCTCACTACAGTTACAAGAGACCCAGTACTTC
CASSLQLQETQYF
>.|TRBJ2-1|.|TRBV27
TGTGCCAGCAGCCCCCCCGGGAGCGGCTCCTACAATGAGCAGTTCTTC
CASSPPGSGSYNEQFF
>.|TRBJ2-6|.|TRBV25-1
TGTGCCAGCAGTGAGGATATAGAAGGGGTTGGGGCCAACGTCCTGACTTTC
CASSEDIEGVGANVLTF
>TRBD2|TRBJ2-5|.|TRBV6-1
TGTGCCAGCAGTGAACTCCCCGGGACTAGCGGGAGGGTGTTTTGGAAGACCCAGTACTTC
CASSELPGTSGRVFWKTQYF